Shown below are 31 T cell receptor beta chains from a single sample sequenced in a study of blood T cell repertoires in COVID-19. Profiling relied on immunoSEQ multiplex PCR, and the TCRdb table lists in-frame clones only, not all of them. The table records around 94,000 clones, 75% to 90% of them present only once. The sequenced sample was peripheral blood. The receptor source for this set is a woman aged 45-60 years with COVID-19, enrolled during active disease.

This chain links TRBV7-9 with TRBJ2-7; D ambiguous. Germline-derived CDR1 and CDR2 are SEHNR and FQNEAQ (reference sequence). V lost 5 bases and J lost 3, with 20 bases in between. The CDR3 contains 16 residues. Written as DNA, the CDR3 is TGTGCCAGCAGCCCCCCTGGGCCCTCGTATGACTACGAGCAGTACTTC. Protein: CASSPPGPSYDYEQYF. The full variable domain, with the rest looked up from reference TRBV7-9 and TRBJ2-7, is DTGVSQNPRHKITKRGQNVTFRCDPISEHNRLYWYRQTLGQGPEFLTYFQNEAQLEKSRLLSDRFSAERPKGSFSTLEIQRTEQGDSAMYLCASSPPGPSYDYEQYFGPGTRLTVT.

The rearrangement links TRBV7-9 to TRBJ1-2, with 8 positions matching TRBD1. The trim removed 6 bases at V and 3 bases at J, leaving 6 bases unmatched. Looked up from germline, CDR1 is SEHNR and CDR2 is FQNEAQ (reference sequence). The CDR3 covers 14 residues. CDR3 coding DNA: TGTGCCAGCAGTCAGGGACAGGCCCACTATGGCTACACCTTC. Translated: CASSQGQAHYGYTF. Supplemented by reference TRBV7-9 and TRBJ1-2, the full variable domain reads DTGVSQNPRHKITKRGQNVTFRCDPISEHNRLYWYRQTLGQGPEFLTYFQNEAQLEKSRLLSDRFSAERPKGSFSTLEIQRTEQGDSAMYLCASSQGQAHYGYTFGSGTRLTVV.

The gene calls are TRBV7-9 and TRBJ2-5; D perhaps matches TRBD1 (6 bases). The CDR3 has 13 residues. CDR1 SEHNR and CDR2 FQNEAQ come from the germline V gene (reference sequence). With 5 bases removed from V and 4 bases from J, the gap between germline ends came to 11 bases. DNA for the CDR3: TGTGCCAGCAGCAAGGAAGGGGGAGAGACCCAGTACTTC. This gives the protein CASSKEGGETQYF.

The chain links TRBV11-2 to TRBJ2-3; D may be TRBD2 (6 bases). CDR1 is SGHAT, CDR2 FQNNGV, per germline. There are 16 residues in the CDR3. Trimming stripped 1 base from V and 4 bases from J, with 15 bases between. The CDR3 is CASSLAPTRLADTQYF. CDR3 nucleotides: TGTGCCAGCAGCTTAGCCCCAACCCGACTAGCAGATACGCAGTATTTT. Full variable domain (missing parts from reference TRBV11-2 and TRBJ2-3): EAGVAQSPRYKIIEKRQSVAFWCNPISGHATLYWYQQILGQGPKLLIQFQNNGVVDDSQLPKDRFSAERLKGVDSTLKIQPAKLEDSAVYLCASSLAPTRLADTQYFGPGTRLTVL.

The genes are TRBV6-5 and TRBJ2-5, with 7 bases that match TRBD2. V shed 8 bases, J shed 2 bases, and the junction held 8 bases outside the gene matches. Germline-derived CDR1 and CDR2 are MNHEY and SVGAGI. CDR3 length equals 14 residues. The CDR3 sequence is CASGSAGVQETQYF. As DNA, the CDR3 is TGTGCCAGCGGATCGGCGGGGGTACAAGAGACCCAGTACTTC.

The chain links TRBV5-1 to TRBJ2-4; maybe TRBD2 (7 bases). This CDR3 is 14 amino acids long. Germline CDR1 and CDR2: SGHRS and YFSETQ. V gave up 4 bases and J gave up 8 bases, with 16 bases separating them. CDR3 nucleotides: TGCGCCAGCAGCACAACTGGGGGGGCTGACATTCAGTACTTC. It translates to CASSTTGGADIQYF.

The V gene is TRBV6-2 or TRBV6-3, the J gene TRBJ2-7, with TRBD1 matching 9 bases. CDR1 and CDR2 (germline): MNHEY, SVGEGT. Unmatched junction bases numbered 9, after V lost 2 bases and J lost 1 base. This CDR3 is 17 amino acids long. The CDR3 spells CASSYPWDREGSYEQYF. The CDR3 nucleotides are TGTGCCAGCAGTTACCCTTGGGACAGGGAGGGATCCTACGAGCAGTACTTC.

This clone was detected only once. The CDR3 is CSVERESDTQYF. The CDR3 DNA follows: TGCAGCGTTGAAAGGGAGTCAGATACGCAGTATTTT. The V and J genes are TRBV29-1 and TRBJ2-3; D is possibly TRBD2 (5 bases). Germline-derived CDR1 and CDR2 are SQVTM and ANQGSEA. This CDR3 region has 12 residues. The germline V and J ends were trimmed by 2 bases and 4 bases, with 7 bases remaining between them.

This clone was found a few times. V is TRBV5-1 and J is TRBJ2-3; 10 bases are shared with TRBD2. This CDR3 comprises 22 residues. Trimming took 0 bases from V and 0 from J; bases not matched to a gene: 19. Germline loops: CDR1 SGHRS, CDR2 YFSETQ. The CDR3 DNA is TGCGCCAGCAGCTTGGGCACGTCCCAGCGGGGGGGCCCTCGGGATAGCACAGATACGCAGTATTTT. Protein: CASSLGTSQRGGPRDSTDTQYF.

The chain combines TRBV7-2 with TRBJ1-1; D gene uncertain. Germline V gene sequence: CDR1 SGHTA, CDR2 FQGNSA. V was pared by 3 bases and J by 1 base, with 6 bases between. The CDR3 runs to 13 residues. CDR3 region: CASSFRGNTEAFF. The CDR3 nucleotides read TGTGCCAGCAGCTTTAGAGGGAACACTGAAGCTTTCTTT.

This clone was observed a few times. The V call is TRBV18, the J call TRBJ2-1, with D possibly TRBD1 on 5 matching bases. V was trimmed by 5 bases and J by 2 bases, leaving 13 bases between them. Per the germline V gene, CDR1 is KGHSH and CDR2 is LQKENI. This CDR3 region has 15 residues. The CDR3 is CASSTTLTAYNEQFF. For the CDR3, the DNA is TGTGCCAGCTCAACCACTTTGACAGCCTACAATGAGCAGTTCTTC.

The chain joins TRBV9 to TRBJ1-1, with a weak D call TRBD1 (5 bases). Germline V gene data show CDR1 as SGDLS and CDR2 as YYNGEE. Trimming took 2 bases from V and 1 from J, leaving 15 bases between them. The CDR3 extends over 16 amino acids. The CDR3 DNA reads as TGTGCCAGCAGCGTCTACGCTGGGGGGTCGAACACTGAAGCTTTCTTT. It yields the protein CASSVYAGGSNTEAFF.

V usage is TRBV2 and J usage is TRBJ1-2, with 12 bases lining up with TRBD1. Unmatched junction bases numbered 3, after V lost 1 base and J lost 3 bases. The germline V gene has CDR1 SNHLY and CDR2 FYNNEI. The CDR3 extends over 16 amino acids. CDR3 amino acids: CASSEGGTGGDYGYTF. DNA of the CDR3: TGTGCCAGCAGTGAAGGGGGGACAGGGGGCGACTATGGCTACACCTTC.

This rearrangement joins TRBV30 to TRBJ1-5, with a tentative D call TRBD1 (5 bases). This CDR3 comprises 14 residues. CDR1 GTSNPN and CDR2 SVGIG come from the germline V gene (reference sequence). V was clipped by 1 base and J by 3 bases, with 10 bases between them. Here the CDR3 reads CAWSGDSPNQPQHF. The CDR3 coding sequence is TGTGCCTGGAGTGGTGACAGCCCCAATCAGCCCCAGCATTTT.

The chain links TRBV7-2 to TRBJ2-3; unclear D gene. The CDR3 runs to 12 residues. V shed 5 bases and J shed 0 bases, with 3 bases lying between them. The germline V gene encodes CDR1 SGHTA and CDR2 FQGNSA. This CDR3 is CASSLSTDTQYF. The CDR3 DNA follows: TGTGCCAGCAGCCTTAGCACAGATACGCAGTATTTT.

As regards this clone: The sample carries other DNA sequences with the same CDR3. This chain joins TRBV11-2 and TRBJ1-1; the match to TRBD1 covers 8 bases. The germline V gene encodes CDR1 SGHAT and CDR2 FQNNGV. The CDR3 totals 14 residues. Germline trimming cut 4 bases from V and 4 bases from J; bases unmatched to any gene: 5. Here the CDR3 DNA reads TGTGCCAGCAGCTCCGGACAGGGTTCCACTGAAGCTTTCTTT. Protein product: CASSSGQGSTEAFF.

This clone has just one count. The rearrangement joins TRBV11-2 to TRBJ2-5; 11 nucleotides line up with TRBD2. Per the germline V gene, CDR1 is SGHAT and CDR2 is FQNNGV. CDR3 length: 16 amino acids. V was pared by 5 bases and J by 1 base, with 6 bases of the junction left unmatched. In nucleotides, the CDR3 is TGTGCCAGCAGCATCCTAGCGGGGGGATTCCAAGAGACCCAGTACTTC. It is translated as CASSILAGGFQETQYF.

This chain connects TRBV29-1 to TRBJ1-1, with D possibly being TRBD1 (6 bases). CDR3 size: 14 residues. Germline V gene data show CDR1 as SQVTM and CDR2 as ANQGSEA. Trimming stripped 2 bases from V and 1 base from J, with 11 bases between. The CDR3 nucleotides read TGCAGCGTTGAAAAAACGACAGGGAACACTGAAGCTTTCTTT. Its translation is CSVEKTTGNTEAFF.

This clone was counted between two and nine times. This rearrangement joins TRBV13 to TRBJ1-1, with D hard to call. This CDR3 comprises 13 residues. Between the trimmed V and J ends, which lost 2 bases and 1 base, there was a span of 5 bases. Germline V gene lookup returns CDR1 PRHDT and CDR2 FYEKMQ (reference sequence). The CDR3 DNA sequence: TGTGCCAGCAGCTTATCAGGGAACACTGAAGCTTTCTTT. As protein: CASSLSGNTEAFF. Full variable domain (rest looked up from reference TRBV13 and TRBJ1-1): AAGVIQSPRHLIKEKRETATLKCYPIPRHDTVYWYQQGPGQDPQFLISFYEKMQSDKGSIPDRFSAQQFSDYHSELNMSSLELGDSALYFCASSLSGNTEAFFGQGTRLTVV.

The gene calls are TRBV4-3 and TRBJ1-2, with D unresolved. The CDR3 length is 14 residues. Trimming cost V 1 base and J 4 bases, with 10 bases left between them. Per the germline V gene, CDR1 is LGHNA and CDR2 is YSLEER. The CDR3 DNA is TGCGCCAGCAGCCAAGCTAGCAGTAGCTATGGCTACACCTTC. This translates into CASSQASSSYGYTF.

The chain joins TRBV19 to TRBJ2-7, with a weak D call TRBD1 (5 bases). Germline V gene sequence: CDR1 LNHDA, CDR2 SQIVND (reference sequence). V was clipped by 5 bases and J by 4 bases, with 12 bases between them. The CDR3 runs 13 residues. As DNA, the CDR3 is TGTGCCAGTAGTGCAGGGTCAATTTACGAGCAGTACTTC. Protein product: CASSAGSIYEQYF.

This clone was found a few times. V is TRBV7-2 and J is TRBJ1-1; D gene uncertain. This CDR3 region has 15 residues. Trimming left V 1 base short and J 0 bases short, with 9 bases between. CDR1 and CDR2 from the germline V gene are SGHTA and FQGNSA. The CDR3 DNA reads TGTGCCAGCAGCTTAGGCAGGAACGTGAACACTGAAGCTTTCTTT. Protein sequence: CASSLGRNVNTEAFF.

V usage is TRBV6-1 and J usage is TRBJ1-5; possibly TRBD1 for D (5 bases). The germline gives CDR1 MNHNS, CDR2 SASEGT. This CDR3 has 15 residues. Trimming removed 2 bases at V and 2 bases at J, with 10 bases between. The CDR3 DNA reads as TGTGCCAGCAGTGAATTGGGGGGGGGCAATCAGCCCCAGCATTTT. It encodes CASSELGGGNQPQHF.

This clone has only a few counts. The chain recombines TRBV30 with TRBJ1-1; 7 bases map to TRBD1. Unmatched junction bases numbered 9, after V lost 2 bases and J lost 3 bases. In germline, CDR1 is GTSNPN, CDR2 SVGIG (reference sequence). CDR3 length equals 15 residues. This chain's CDR3 is CAWSPIGGADTEAFF. CDR3 nucleotides: TGTGCCTGGAGTCCCATAGGGGGCGCGGACACTGAAGCTTTCTTT.

The chain couples TRBV2 to TRBJ2-5, with D uncertain. Germline CDR1 reads SNHLY; CDR2 reads FYNNEI. V lost 0 bases and J 7 bases, leaving 6 bases between the germline ends. The CDR3 is made up of 12 amino acids. CDR3: CASSEAELTQYF. Here the CDR3 DNA reads TGTGCCAGCAGTGAAGCTGAGTTGACCCAGTACTTC.

The genes are TRBV5-4 and TRBJ1-2; D possibly corresponds to TRBD1 (6 bases). V lost 3 bases and J lost 7, with 22 bases in between. Germline CDR1 is SGHNT and CDR2 is YYREEE (reference sequence). The CDR3 is 16 amino acids. CDR3 amino acids: CASSSPQGSRGGGYTF. Written as DNA, the CDR3 is TGTGCCAGCAGCTCCCCCCAGGGGTCGAGAGGGGGTGGCTACACCTTC.

The V and J genes are TRBV11-2 and TRBJ1-6, with no clear D. Germline assignment: CDR1 SGHAT and CDR2 FQNNGV. With 1 base removed from V and 10 bases from J, the gap between germline ends came to 11 bases. The CDR3 is 14 amino acids. The CDR3 region has the DNA TGTGCCAGCAGCTTAGGCCACGGTCCCTCACCCCTCCACTTT. Translation gives CASSLGHGPSPLHF.

The rearrangement links TRBV5-1 to TRBJ2-3; 8 bases line up with TRBD1. This CDR3 has 16 amino acids. Losses at the gene ends were 3 bases for V and 5 bases for J; bases not matched to a gene: 11. The germline gives CDR1 SGHRS, CDR2 YFSETQ. DNA for the CDR3: TGCGCCAGCAGCTGGGGACAGGAGGGGTCGGGAGATACGCAGTATTTT. Residues: CASSWGQEGSGDTQYF.

V usage is TRBV7-2 and J usage is TRBJ2-5, with 12 bases that match TRBD1. Germline CDR1 reads SGHTA; CDR2 reads FQGNSA. V lost 0 bases and J lost 5; bases outside the gene matches: 4. This CDR3 region has 16 residues. The CDR3 protein is CASSLASGTGGETQYF. The CDR3 DNA sequence: TGTGCCAGCAGCTTAGCTTCGGGGACAGGGGGCGAGACCCAGTACTTC.

The gene calls are TRBV7-9 and TRBJ2-3; no definite D call. The CDR3 is made up of 13 amino acids. The V end was cut by 2 bases, the J end by 6 bases, with 9 bases between. Germline CDR1 SEHNR, CDR2 FQNEAQ (reference sequence). In DNA, the CDR3 is TGTGCCAGCAGCTTACTAGTGACGGATACGCAGTATTTT. This translates into CASSLLVTDTQYF.

The CDR3 loop reads CASSLGSGVSGNTIYF. CDR3 nucleotide sequence: TGTGCCAGCAGCTTAGGGTCGGGGGTCTCTGGAAACACCATATATTTT. This rearrangement joins TRBV7-9 to TRBJ1-3, with D possibly TRBD1 on 5 matching bases. Germline-derived CDR1 and CDR2 are SEHNR and FQNEAQ (reference sequence). The CDR3 is made up of 16 amino acids. Trimming pared 1 base from V and 0 bases from J, leaving 10 bases between. Complete variable domain (other parts from reference TRBV7-9 and TRBJ1-3): DTGVSQNPRHKITKRGQNVTFRCDPISEHNRLYWYRQTLGQGPEFLTYFQNEAQLEKSRLLSDRFSAERPKGSFSTLEIQRTEQGDSAMYLCASSLGSGVSGNTIYFGEGSWLTVV.